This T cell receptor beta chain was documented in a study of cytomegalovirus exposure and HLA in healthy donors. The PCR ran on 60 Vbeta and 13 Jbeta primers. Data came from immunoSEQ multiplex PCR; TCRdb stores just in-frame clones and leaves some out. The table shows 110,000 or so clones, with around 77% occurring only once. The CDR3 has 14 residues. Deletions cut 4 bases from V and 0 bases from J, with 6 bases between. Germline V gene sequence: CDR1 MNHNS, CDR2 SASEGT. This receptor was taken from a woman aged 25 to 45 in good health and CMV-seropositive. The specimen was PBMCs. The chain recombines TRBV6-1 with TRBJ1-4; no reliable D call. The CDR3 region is CASSGTTTNEKLFF. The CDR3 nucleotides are TGTGCCAGCAGTGGCACTACAACTAATGAAAAACTGTTTTTT.